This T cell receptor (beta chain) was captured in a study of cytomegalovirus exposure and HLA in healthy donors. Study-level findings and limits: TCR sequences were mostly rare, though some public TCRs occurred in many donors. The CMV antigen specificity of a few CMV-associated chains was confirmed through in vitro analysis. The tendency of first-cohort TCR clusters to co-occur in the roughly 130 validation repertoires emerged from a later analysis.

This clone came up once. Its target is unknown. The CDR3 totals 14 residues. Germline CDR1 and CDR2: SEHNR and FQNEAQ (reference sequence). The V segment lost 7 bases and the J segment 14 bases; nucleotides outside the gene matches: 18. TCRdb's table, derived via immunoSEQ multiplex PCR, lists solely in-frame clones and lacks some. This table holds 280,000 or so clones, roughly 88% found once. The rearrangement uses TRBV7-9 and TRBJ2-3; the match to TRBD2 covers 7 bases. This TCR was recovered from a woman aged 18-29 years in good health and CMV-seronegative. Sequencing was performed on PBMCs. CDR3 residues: CASTELVGEGVPYF. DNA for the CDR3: TGTGCCAGCACCGAACTCGTAGGGGAGGGCGTCCCGTATTTT. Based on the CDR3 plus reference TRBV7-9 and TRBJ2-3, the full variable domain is DTGVSQNPRHKITKRGQNVTFRCDPISEHNRLYWYRQTLGQGPEFLTYFQNEAQLEKSRLLSDRFSAERPKGSFSTLEIQRTEQGDSAMYLCASTELVGEGVPYFGPGTRLTVL.